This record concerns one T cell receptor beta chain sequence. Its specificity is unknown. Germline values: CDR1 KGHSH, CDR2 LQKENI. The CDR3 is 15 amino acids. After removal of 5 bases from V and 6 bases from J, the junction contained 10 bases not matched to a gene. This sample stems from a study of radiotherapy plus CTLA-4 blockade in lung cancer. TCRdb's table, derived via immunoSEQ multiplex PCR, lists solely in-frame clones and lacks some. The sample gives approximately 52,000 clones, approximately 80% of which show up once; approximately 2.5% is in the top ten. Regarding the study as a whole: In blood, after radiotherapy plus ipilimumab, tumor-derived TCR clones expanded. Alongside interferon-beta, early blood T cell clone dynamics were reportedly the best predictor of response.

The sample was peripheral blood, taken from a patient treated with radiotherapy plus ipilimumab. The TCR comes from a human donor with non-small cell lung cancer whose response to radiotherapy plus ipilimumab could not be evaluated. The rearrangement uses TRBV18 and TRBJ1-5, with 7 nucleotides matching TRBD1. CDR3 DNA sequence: TGTGCCAGCTCAACCGACAGGGTTTATGCTCAGCCCCAGCATTTT. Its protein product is CASSTDRVYAQPQHF.